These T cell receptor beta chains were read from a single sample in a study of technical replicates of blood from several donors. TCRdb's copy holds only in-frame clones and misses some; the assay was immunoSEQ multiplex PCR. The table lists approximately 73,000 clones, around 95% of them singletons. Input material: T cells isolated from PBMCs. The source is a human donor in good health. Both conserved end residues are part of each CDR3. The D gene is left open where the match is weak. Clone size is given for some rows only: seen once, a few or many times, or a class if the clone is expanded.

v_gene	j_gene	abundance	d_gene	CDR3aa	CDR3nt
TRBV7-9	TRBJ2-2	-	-	CASSANIGGGPGGELFF	TGTGCCAGCAGTGCCAACATAGGAGGTGGTCCCGGAGGGGAGCTGTTTTTT
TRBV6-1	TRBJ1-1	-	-	CASREVRGLSAFF	TGTGCCAGCCGGGAGGTGCGGGGGTTATCAGCTTTCTTT
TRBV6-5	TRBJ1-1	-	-	CASSYTDRLNTEAFF	TGTGCCAGCAGTTACACCGACAGGCTCAACACTGAAGCTTTCTTT
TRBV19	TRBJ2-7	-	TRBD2	CASSISGSYEQYF	TGTGCCAGTAGTATTAGCGGGAGCTACGAGCAGTACTTC
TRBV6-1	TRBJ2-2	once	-	CASRHRDKNTGELFF	TGTGCCAGCAGACACCGGGACAAGAACACCGGGGAGCTGTTTTTT
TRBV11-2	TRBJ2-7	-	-	CASSLVGQGFFYEQYF	TGTGCCAGCAGCTTAGTGGGTCAGGGTTTTTTCTACGAGCAGTACTTC
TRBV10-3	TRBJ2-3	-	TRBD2	CAISGTSGDTQYF	TGTGCCATCAGTGGCACTAGCGGGGATACGCAGTATTTT
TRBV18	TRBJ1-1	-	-	CASSPQGGDTEAFF	TGTGCCAGCTCACCACAGGGGGGGGACACTGAAGCTTTCTTT
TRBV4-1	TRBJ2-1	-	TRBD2	CASSQGLAGANEQFF	TGCGCCAGCAGCCAAGGACTAGCGGGAGCCAATGAGCAGTTCTTC
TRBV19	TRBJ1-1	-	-	CASSTVQASEAFF	TGTGCCAGTAGCACCGTCCAGGCTTCTGAAGCTTTCTTT
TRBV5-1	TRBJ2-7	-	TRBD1	CASSHDSPRQGGLYEQYF	TGCGCCAGCAGCCACGATTCACCCCGACAGGGGGGATTATACGAGCAGTACTTC
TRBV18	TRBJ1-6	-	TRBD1	CASSLYRDRENSPLHF	TGTGCCAGCTCACTGTATAGAGACAGGGAAAATTCACCCCTCCACTTT
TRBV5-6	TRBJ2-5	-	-	CASSLQETQYF	TGTGCCTCTTCCCTCCAGGAGACCCAGTACTTC
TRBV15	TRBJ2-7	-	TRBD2	CATSSPQLAGYAPEQYF	TGTGCCACCAGCAGCCCTCAATTAGCGGGGTATGCTCCCGAGCAGTACTTC
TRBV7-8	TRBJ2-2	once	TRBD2	CASSQPILAGASTGELFF	TGTGCCAGCAGCCAACCGATTTTAGCGGGAGCCTCCACCGGGGAGCTGTTTTTT